One and the same sample provided the 18 T cell receptor beta chains below, sequenced in a study of vaccination and CD4 T cells after COVID-19. These TCRs are of unknown antigen specificity. Sequencing of cultured CD4+ T cell DNA used the Oncomine TCR Beta short-read assay. Each CDR3 protein is one row after TCRdb ran MiXCR on the PCR reads. The sample has about 11,000 distinct CDR3 sequences, around half seen once; the top ten hold around 8.5%. Regarding treatment: roughly 11-day PBMC culture with coronavirus spike peptide pools or control peptides (ViraFEST assay). The sequenced sample consisted of CD4+ T cells from blood, cultured in vitro. The receptors come from a human donor who had recovered from COVID-19.

The rearrangement uses TRBV18 and TRBJ1-1; D is undetermined. The V and J ends lost 5 bases and 4 bases respectively, with 11 bases between them. Germline V gene data show CDR1 as KGHSH and CDR2 as LQKENI. This CDR3 is built from 13 residues. CDR3 protein: CASSNIAGTEAFF. In nucleotides, the CDR3 is TGTGCCAGCTCAAACATAGCGGGCACTGAAGCTTTCTTT. The full variable domain, rest sourced from reference TRBV18 and TRBJ1-1, is NAGVMQNPRHLVRRRGQEARLRCSPMKGHSHVYWYRQLPEEGLKFMVYLQKENIIDESGMPKERFSAEFPKEGPSILRIQQVVRGDSAAYFCASSNIAGTEAFFGQGTRLTVV.

In this sample, this clonotype turned up a few times. The V and J genes are TRBV10-1 and TRBJ2-5, with 11 bases lining up with TRBD2. The CDR3 has 17 amino acids. The trim removed 6 bases at V and 5 bases at J, leaving 14 bases unmatched. The germline CDR1 and CDR2 sequences are WNHNN and SYGVQD (reference sequence). The CDR3 bases are TGCGCCAGCAGCGACGCAAGACTAGCGGGAATTGTGGAGACCCAGTACTTC. Encoded protein: CASSDARLAGIVETQYF.

This clonotype occurred a few times. This chain uses TRBV7-2 with TRBJ2-3; 9 bases line up with TRBD2. Germline-derived CDR1 and CDR2 are SGHTA and FQGNSA. The CDR3 is 15 amino acids. The ends lost 1 base at V and 7 bases at J; junction bases unmatched: 6. The CDR3 is CASSLGASGANTQYF. As DNA, the CDR3 is TGTGCCAGCAGCTTAGGGGCTAGCGGGGCAAATACGCAGTATTTT.

This clonotype showed up just a few times. The chain is built from TRBV20-1 and TRBJ1-5; D not certain. Germline V gene lookup returns CDR1 DFQATT and CDR2 SNEGSKA (reference sequence). The CDR3 runs to 12 residues. Trimming left V 7 bases short and J 0 bases short, with 7 bases between. The chain's CDR3 is CSGAASNQPQHF. DNA of the CDR3: TGCAGTGGGGCAGCTAGCAATCAGCCCCAGCATTTT.

The CDR3 bases are TGTGCCAGCAGCTTAGTTCATGGTGAAGCTTTCTTT. Protein: CASSLVHGEAFF. The genes are TRBV7-2 and TRBJ1-1, with D uncertain. The germline V gene encodes CDR1 SGHTA and CDR2 FQGNSA. V was clipped by 1 base and J by 7 bases, with 7 bases between them. The CDR3 consists of 12 residues.

CDR3 DNA sequence: TGTGCCAGCAGCCCCAGTTTTAGGGTTGTCACTGAAGCTTTCTTT. Protein product: CASSPSFRVVTEAFF. The rearrangement joins TRBV11-2 to TRBJ1-1; no clear D gene. The CDR3 contains 15 residues. Trimming removed 5 bases from V and 4 bases from J, with 17 bases in between. CDR1 is SGHAT, CDR2 FQNNGV, per germline.

The chain recombines TRBV6-2 or TRBV6-3 with TRBJ2-4; 7 bases match TRBD2. V dropped 6 bases and J dropped 0; count of bases not matched to a gene: 14. The CDR3 has 18 residues. The germline gives CDR1 MNHEY, CDR2 SVGEGT. The CDR3 coding sequence is TGTGCCAGCAGGAGTCGGGTGCGGGGGACTCTAGCCAAAAACATTCAGTACTTC. Protein sequence: CASRSRVRGTLAKNIQYF.

In this sample, this clonotype turned up a few times. This chain uses TRBV7-2 with TRBJ1-6; no clear D gene. The ends were cut back, 1 base at V and 12 bases at J, with 16 bases in the middle. Per germline, CDR1 SGHTA and CDR2 FQGNSA. The CDR3 has 15 residues. In nucleotides, the CDR3 is TGTGCCAGCAGCTTAGTTGAGGGAGGGTTGAGACCCCTCCACTTT. The encoded protein is CASSLVEGGLRPLHF.

This clonotype has a single count. J is TRBJ2-7 and V is TRBV5-4; TRBD1 agrees at 9 bases. Germline values: CDR1 SGHNT, CDR2 YYREEE (reference sequence). This CDR3 is built from 15 residues. V was clipped by 2 bases and J by 6 bases; unmatched bases: 9. DNA for the CDR3: TGTGCCAGCAGCTTCTCCGGGACAGGGTCCGGCGAGCAGTACTTC. Protein product: CASSFSGTGSGEQYF.

The genes are TRBV2 and TRBJ2-5, with 14 positions matching TRBD2. V shed 8 bases, J shed 1 base, and the junction held 3 bases outside the gene matches. Germline CDR1 SNHLY, CDR2 FYNNEI. This CDR3 has 15 residues. The CDR3 is CASGTSGGSQETQYF. In nucleotides, the CDR3 is TGTGCCAGCGGGACTAGCGGGGGTTCCCAAGAGACCCAGTACTTC.

J is TRBJ2-5 and V is TRBV6-1; tentative D call: TRBD2 (6 bases). CDR1 is MNHNS and CDR2 is SASEGT in the germline V gene. The V and J ends lost 6 bases and 5 bases respectively, with 13 bases between them. The CDR3 spans 13 residues. The CDR3 DNA sequence: TGTGCCAGCAGCCTCAACGCGGGGGAGACCCAGTACTTC. Its translation: CASSLNAGETQYF.

The chain uses TRBV19 and TRBJ2-7; 8 bases fit TRBD1. CDR3 length: 14 amino acids. Germline assignment: CDR1 LNHDA and CDR2 SQIVND (reference sequence). V lost 6 bases to trimming and J lost 5 bases; unmatched junction nucleotides: 9. Here the CDR3 DNA reads TGTGCCAGTAGCCCCGGGACAGGTCTCCACGAGCAGTACTTC. Its protein product is CASSPGTGLHEQYF.

The chain is built from TRBV19 and TRBJ2-1; TRBD2 matches at 11 bases. The germline V gene encodes CDR1 LNHDA and CDR2 SQIVND (reference sequence). CDR3 length: 15 amino acids. The V and J ends lost 7 bases and 2 bases, in that order; junction bases with no gene match: 4. CDR3: CASIETSGAYNEQFF. The DNA of the CDR3 is TGTGCCAGTATCGAGACTAGCGGGGCCTACAATGAGCAGTTCTTC.

The V and J genes are TRBV20-1 and TRBJ1-2; D gene unclear. Trimming pared 2 bases from V and 4 bases from J, leaving 11 bases between. The germline CDR1 and CDR2 sequences are DFQATT and SNEGSKA (reference sequence). The length of the CDR3 is 13 residues. CDR3 DNA sequence: TGCAGTGCTAGATTAGAAGGCGGCTATGGCTACACCTTC. It codes for CSARLEGGYGYTF.

The chain carries TRBV6-1 and TRBJ2-7; 10 nucleotides align to TRBD2. Germline assignment: CDR1 MNHNS and CDR2 SASEGT. J lost 6 bases, V lost 0 bases, and 8 bases had no gene match. CDR3 length: 16 residues. The CDR3 loop reads CASSEAWTSGLSEQYF. The CDR3 DNA follows: TGTGCCAGCAGTGAAGCTTGGACTAGCGGATTATCCGAGCAGTACTTC.

CDR3 nucleotides: TGTGCCAGCAGTGCTGGGCGGGGGGAGTACAATGAGCAGTTCTTC. Its translation is CASSAGRGEYNEQFF. V is TRBV2 and J is TRBJ2-1, with TRBD2 matching over 8 bases. Germline V gene data show CDR1 as SNHLY and CDR2 as FYNNEI. The CDR3 runs 15 residues. J gave up 4 bases and V 4 bases, and 6 bases lay outside the gene matches.

V is TRBV24-1 and J is TRBJ2-1; D is possibly TRBD1 (5 bases). The CDR3 sequence is 13 residues long. From germline, CDR1 is KGHDR and CDR2 SFDVKD. V was trimmed by 7 bases and J by 4 bases, leaving 10 bases between them. This chain's CDR3 is CATSADSYNEQFF. CDR3 nucleotide sequence: TGTGCCACCAGCGCTGACAGTTACAATGAGCAGTTCTTC.

The chain has TRBV7-6 and TRBJ2-3, with D possibly matching TRBD1 (6 bases). Germline CDR1 reads SGHVS; CDR2 reads FNYEAQ. The CDR3 totals 14 residues. Trimming removed 2 bases at V and 3 bases at J, with 9 bases between. The CDR3 DNA sequence: TGTGCCAGCAGCTTACGGACAGCAACAGATACGCAGTATTTT. Its translation: CASSLRTATDTQYF.